The T cell receptor beta chain under discussion was sequenced for a study of T cell responses to AZD1222 COVID-19 vaccine. Assay used: immunoSEQ multiplex PCR; TCRdb lists only in-frame clones, some missing. Of fewer than 200,000 clones in the sample, roughly 94% were seen once. Whole-study results and caveats: Clonal diversity was possibly underestimated, and white British individuals and females predominated among donors. Vaccine-associated CD4 TCRs ranged over spike, dominating at 160-218 and 743-854. Spike-specific TCR breadth rose after two AZD1222 doses, and depth rose as well.

The CDR3 sequence is 15 residues long. CDR1 is SGHRS, CDR2 YFSETQ, per germline. V was trimmed by 4 bases and J by 4 bases, leaving 17 bases between them. Worth noting for this clone: What it binds is unknown.

V and J are TRBV5-1 and TRBJ2-5, with a possible D match to TRBD2 (6 bases). The receptor's source is an adult who received the AZD1222 COVID-19 vaccine. Here the sequenced sample was peripheral blood, taken 28 days after the second AZD1222 dose. CDR3 amino acids: CASSTTTPEGETQYF. CDR3 sequence (DNA): TGCGCCAGCAGCACGACAACCCCGGAGGGAGAGACCCAGTACTTC.